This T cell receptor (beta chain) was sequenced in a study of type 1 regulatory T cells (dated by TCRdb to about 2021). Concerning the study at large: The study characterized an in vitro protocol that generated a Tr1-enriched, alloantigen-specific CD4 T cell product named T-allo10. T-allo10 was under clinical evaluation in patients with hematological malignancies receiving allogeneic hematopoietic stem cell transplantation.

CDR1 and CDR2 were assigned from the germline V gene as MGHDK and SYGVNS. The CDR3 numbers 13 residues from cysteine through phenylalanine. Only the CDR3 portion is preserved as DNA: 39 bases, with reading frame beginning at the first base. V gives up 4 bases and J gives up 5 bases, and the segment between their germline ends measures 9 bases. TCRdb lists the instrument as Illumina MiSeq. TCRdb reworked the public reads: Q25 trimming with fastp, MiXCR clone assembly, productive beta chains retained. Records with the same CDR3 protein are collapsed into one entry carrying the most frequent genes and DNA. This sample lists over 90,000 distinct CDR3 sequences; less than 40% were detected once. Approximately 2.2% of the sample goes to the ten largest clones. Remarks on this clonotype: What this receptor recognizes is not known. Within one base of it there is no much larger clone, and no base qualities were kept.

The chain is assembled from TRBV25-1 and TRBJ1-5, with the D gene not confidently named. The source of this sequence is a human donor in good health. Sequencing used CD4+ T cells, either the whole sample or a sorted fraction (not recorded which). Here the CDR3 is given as CASSGSGDQPQHF. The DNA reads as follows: TGTGCCAGCAGTGGAAGTGGGGATCAGCCCCAGCATTTT.